This T cell receptor beta chain comes out of a study of T cells in Graves' hyperthyroidism and ophthalmopathy. As for the study in general: Once the initial diagnosis was made, peripheral blood was obtained before any treatment. Study results and caveats: Ophthalmopathy was model-predicted a median approximately 6.4 months pre-onset.

Looked up from germline, CDR1 is MNHEY and CDR2 is SVGEGT. CDR3 length: 15 residues. V shed 1 base and J shed 0 bases, with 9 bases lying between them. TCR beta CDR3 regions were amplified from RNA. With the HTBI primer set, the TCR CDR3 went through a first round of RT-PCR. Using its own MiXCR run on the multiplex PCR reads, TCRdb lists one record per CDR3 protein. The table lists some 550,000 distinct CDR3 sequences, more than 20% of them singletons, with less than 30% in the top ten. In its sample, this clonotype was seen many times. Its antigen remains unknown. Graves' hyperthyroidism is called stable when ophthalmopathy does not progress within 18 months.

The sequenced material came from blood. This clonotype was sampled from a man aged 18-30 years with Graves' hyperthyroidism. The chain combines TRBV6-2 or TRBV6-3 with TRBJ1-1; D is possibly TRBD1 (5 bases). The CDR3 here is CASSYFWDLNTEAFF. DNA of the CDR3: TGTGCCAGCAGTTACTTCTGGGACCTGAACACTGAAGCTTTCTTT.